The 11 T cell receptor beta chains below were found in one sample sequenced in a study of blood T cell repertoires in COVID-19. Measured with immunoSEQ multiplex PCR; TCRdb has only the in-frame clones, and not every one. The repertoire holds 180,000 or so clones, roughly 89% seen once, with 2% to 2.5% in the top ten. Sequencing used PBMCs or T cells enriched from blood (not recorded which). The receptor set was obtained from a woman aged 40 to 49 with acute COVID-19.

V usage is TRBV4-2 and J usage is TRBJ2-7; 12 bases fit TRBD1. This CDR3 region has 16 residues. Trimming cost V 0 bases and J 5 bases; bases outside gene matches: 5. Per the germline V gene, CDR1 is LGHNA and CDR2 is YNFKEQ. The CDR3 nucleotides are TGTGCCAGCAGCCAAGATCTGGGGACAGGGGGCCACGAGCAGTACTTC. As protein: CASSQDLGTGGHEQYF.

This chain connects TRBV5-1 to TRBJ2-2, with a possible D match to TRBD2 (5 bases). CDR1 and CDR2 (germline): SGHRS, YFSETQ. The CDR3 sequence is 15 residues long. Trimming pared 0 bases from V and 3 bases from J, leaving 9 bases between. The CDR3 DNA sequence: TGCGCCAGCAGCTTGGTGGGTAGCGACACCGGGGAGCTGTTTTTT. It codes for CASSLVGSDTGELFF.

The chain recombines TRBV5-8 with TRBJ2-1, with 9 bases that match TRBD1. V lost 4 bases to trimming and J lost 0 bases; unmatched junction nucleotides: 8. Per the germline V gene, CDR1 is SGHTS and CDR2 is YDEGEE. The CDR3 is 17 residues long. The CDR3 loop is CASSLGTGTISYNEQFF. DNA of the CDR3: TGTGCCAGCAGCCTAGGGACAGGGACTATCTCCTACAATGAGCAGTTCTTC.

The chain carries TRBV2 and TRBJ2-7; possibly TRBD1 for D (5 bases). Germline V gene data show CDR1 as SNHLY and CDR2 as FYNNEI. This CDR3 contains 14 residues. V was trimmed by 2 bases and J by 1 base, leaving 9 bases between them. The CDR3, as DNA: TGTGCCAGCAGTGAATCAGGGTGGTCCTACGAGCAGTACTTC. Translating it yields CASSESGWSYEQYF. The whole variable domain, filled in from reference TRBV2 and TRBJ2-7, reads EPEVTQTPSHQVTQMGQEVILRCVPISNHLYFYWYRQILGQKVEFLVSFYNNEISEKSEIFDDQFSVERPDGSNFTLKIRSTKLEDSAMYFCASSESGWSYEQYFGPGTRLTVT.

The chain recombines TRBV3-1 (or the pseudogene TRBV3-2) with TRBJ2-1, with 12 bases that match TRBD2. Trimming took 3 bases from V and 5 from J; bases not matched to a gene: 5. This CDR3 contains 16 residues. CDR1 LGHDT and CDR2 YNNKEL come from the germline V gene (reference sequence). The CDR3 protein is CASSQSGLAGHNEQFF. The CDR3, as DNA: TGTGCCAGCAGCCAGTCGGGACTAGCGGGCCACAATGAGCAGTTCTTC.

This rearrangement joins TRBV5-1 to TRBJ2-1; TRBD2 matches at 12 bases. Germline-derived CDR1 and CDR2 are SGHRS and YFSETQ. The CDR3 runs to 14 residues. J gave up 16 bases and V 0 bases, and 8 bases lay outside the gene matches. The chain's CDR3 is CASSLAASGGALFF. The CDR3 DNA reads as TGCGCCAGCAGCTTGGCTGCTAGCGGGGGGGCGTTATTCTTC.

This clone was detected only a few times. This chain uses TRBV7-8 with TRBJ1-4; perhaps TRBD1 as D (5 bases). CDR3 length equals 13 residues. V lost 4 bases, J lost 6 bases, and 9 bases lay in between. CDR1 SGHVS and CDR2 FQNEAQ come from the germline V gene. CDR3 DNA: TGTGCCAGCAGCTCGGGGGTTGATGAAAAACTGTTTTTT. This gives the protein CASSSGVDEKLFF.

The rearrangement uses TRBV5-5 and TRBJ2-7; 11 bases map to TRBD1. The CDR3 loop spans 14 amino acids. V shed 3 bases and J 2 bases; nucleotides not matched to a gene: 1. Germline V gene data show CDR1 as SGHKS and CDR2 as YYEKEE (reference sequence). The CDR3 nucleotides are TGTGCCAGCAGCTGGACAGGGGGCCCCTACGAGCAGTACTTC. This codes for CASSWTGGPYEQYF.

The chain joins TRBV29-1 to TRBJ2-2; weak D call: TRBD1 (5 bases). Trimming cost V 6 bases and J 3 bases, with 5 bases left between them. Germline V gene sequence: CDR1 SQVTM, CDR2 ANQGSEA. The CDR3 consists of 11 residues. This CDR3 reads CSVGDTGELFF. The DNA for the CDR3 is TGCAGCGTAGGGGACACCGGGGAGCTGTTTTTT.

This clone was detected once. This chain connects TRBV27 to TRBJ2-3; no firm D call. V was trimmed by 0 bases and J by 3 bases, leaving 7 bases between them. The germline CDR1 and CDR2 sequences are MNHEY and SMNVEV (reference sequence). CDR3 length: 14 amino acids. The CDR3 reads CASSLSTGTDTQYF. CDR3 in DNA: TGTGCCAGCAGTTTATCGACTGGGACAGATACGCAGTATTTT.

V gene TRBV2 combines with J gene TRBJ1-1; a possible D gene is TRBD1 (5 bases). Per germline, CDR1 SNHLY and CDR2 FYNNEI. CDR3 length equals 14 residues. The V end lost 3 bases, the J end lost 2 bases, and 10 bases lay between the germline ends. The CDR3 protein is CASSEQGGNTEAFF. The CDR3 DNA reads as TGTGCCAGCAGTGAGCAGGGCGGAAACACTGAAGCTTTCTTT.